This is a list of T cell receptor beta chains from one sample in a study of beta chain features in type 1 diabetes. Assay: immunoSEQ multiplex PCR; the TCRdb copy retains only in-frame clones and omits some. Here the sample spans a few hundred thousand clones, over 12% being singletons. The specimen was naive CD4+ T cells from blood. The origin of the receptors is a woman younger than 35 in good health. CDR3s include the opening cysteine and the closing phenylalanine or tryptophan. D genes are given only for firm matches. Some rows have no size entry. The others give once, few or many, or a class for an expanded clone.

abundance | j_gene | v_gene | d_gene | CDR3aa | CDR3nt
. | TRBJ1-2 | TRBV30 | . | CAWGSTGFSYTF | TGTGCCTGGGGCAGTACCGGGTTTAGCTACACCTTC
. | TRBJ1-5 | TRBV7-9 | TRBD1 | CASSLEQGAGNQPQHF | TGTGCCAGCAGCTTAGAACAGGGGGCTGGCAATCAGCCCCAGCATTTT
. | TRBJ2-7 | TRBV4-2 | TRBD2 | CASSPQSGSIDEQYF | TGTGCCAGCAGCCCCCAAAGCGGGAGTATCGACGAGCAGTACTTC
. | TRBJ1-1 | TRBV29-1 | . | CSAFPLLNTEAFF | TGCAGCGCATTCCCACTCCTCAACACTGAAGCTTTCTTT
. | TRBJ2-7 | TRBV19 | TRBD1 | CASSIRQGAREQYF | TGTGCCAGTAGTATACGACAGGGTGCCCGCGAGCAGTACTTC
few | TRBJ2-1 | TRBV19 | TRBD2 | CASSTSSGSYNEQFF | TGTGCCAGTAGTACCTCTAGCGGCAGCTACAATGAGCAGTTCTTC
. | TRBJ2-1 | TRBV30 | TRBD2 | CAWGLAGNEQFF | TGTGCCTGGGGACTAGCGGGCAATGAGCAGTTCTTC
. | TRBJ1-5 | TRBV5-6 | TRBD1 | CASSLGGQGAMNQPQHF | TGTGCCAGCAGCTTGGGGGGACAGGGGGCAATGAATCAGCCCCAGCATTTT
once | TRBJ2-3 | TRBV15 | . | CATALTSTDTQYF | TGTGCCACCGCCCTGACTAGCACAGATACGCAGTATTTT
few | TRBJ2-2 | TRBV30 | . | CAWIMNTGELFF | TGTGCCTGGATCATGAACACCGGGGAGCTGTTTTTT
. | TRBJ2-1 | TRBV5-1 | . | CASSLTGNEQFF | TGCGCCAGCAGCCTCACGGGGAATGAGCAGTTCTTC
. | TRBJ2-5 | TRBV4-1 | . | CASSPHWTDIQETQYF | TGCGCCAGCAGCCCTCACTGGACGGACATTCAAGAGACCCAGTACTTC
few | TRBJ2-3 | TRBV13 | TRBD2 | CASSLLAVGTYGTDTQYF | TGTGCCAGCAGCTTACTAGCGGTCGGGACCTATGGCACAGATACGCAGTATTTT
. | TRBJ1-1 | TRBV21-1 | . | CARRTGGNTEAFF | TGTGCCAGGAGGACAGGGGGGAACACTGAAGCTTTCTTT
few | TRBJ2-5 | TRBV5-6 | TRBD2 | CASSGGGMGETQYF | TGTGCCAGCAGCGGCGGGGGGATGGGGGAGACCCAGTACTTC
. | TRBJ2-2 | TRBV5-1 | TRBD2 | CASSLGLADFTGELFF | TGCGCCAGCAGCTTGGGCCTAGCGGATTTCACCGGGGAGCTGTTTTTT